This TCR beta chain was documented in a study of graft-versus-host responses after intestinal transplantation. Study-wide points: The study found high graft-versus-host to host-versus-graft clonal ratios in allografts of patients with graft-donor T cell macrochimerism. The authors found GvH clones in recipient marrow, some appearing first in ileum or blood.

The CDR3 extends over 16 amino acids. Trimming took off 3 bases at V and 0 bases at J, with 13 bases between the two ends. Germline V gives CDR1 MNHEY, CDR2 SMNVEV (reference sequence). Turning to this clone: Its specificity is unknown.

Here immunoSEQ multiplex PCR was the method, and the copy in TCRdb shows in-frame clones only, minus some. The sample lists 80,000 to 95,000 clones; roughly 91% were seen once. The J gene is TRBJ2-3, the V gene TRBV27; D is undetermined. The TCR sequence derives from a human donor who received an intestinal transplant. The sequencing used unstimulated CD8+ T cells sorted from spleen or lymph node cells, collected before intestinal transplant. CDR3 sequence (DNA): TGTGCCAGCAGTTTCGATTGGGCAGTTAGCACAGATACGCAGTATTTT. This gives the protein CASSFDWAVSTDTQYF.